Below, one T cell receptor (beta chain) is given with its context. In the original processing: For nucleated cells, counts were estimated from reference gene primer amplification. Using immunoSEQ multiplex PCR, the repertoire was profiled, and TCRdb retains in-frame clones only, with some absent. D and trimming were read from the DNA, whereas the V and J calls and clone size are those reported in that table. The sample carries about 240,000 clones, around 90% recorded once. The CDR3 length is 14 residues. The germline V gene encodes CDR1 SGHRS and CDR2 YFSETQ. V was shortened by 4 bases and J by 0 bases, with 10 bases between the two germline ends. The sample is drawn from a study of blood T cell repertoires in COVID-19. Study overall: T cells, B-cell-depleted T cells, or PBMCs provided the cDNA or gDNA that served as material.

Each participant's cohort was designated according to participant-reported clinical history. This sequence originates from a woman aged 25-40 years with acute COVID-19. The chain combines TRBV5-1 with TRBJ1-2, with D perhaps matching TRBD1 (6 bases). Sequenced sample: PBMCs or T cells enriched from blood (not recorded which). DNA for the CDR3: TGCGCCAGCAGCCCGAACAGGGCTAACTATGGCTACACCTTC. Translating it yields CASSPNRANYGYTF.